The sequence of this T cell receptor beta chain was determined in a study of spatial heterogeneity in lung cancer. Study-wide results and caveats: Tumor mutation count correlated with how many alpha and beta TCRs expanded intratumorally.

Time point defined: sample taken at primary tumor resection. Sequencing was performed on whole RNA extracted from tumor and nontumor lung tissue, or from frozen PBMC, and the material was left unsorted. Germline CDR1 is GTSNPN and CDR2 is SVGIG (reference sequence). The CDR3 runs to 12 residues. The V gene lost 4 bases and the J gene lost 9 bases, with 10 bases spanning the gap. This clonotype was found many times. Its target is unknown. All TCR cDNA molecules were individually tagged with a unique molecular identifier. TCRdb redid the calling of the 5' RACE reads with MiXCR, one entry per CDR3 protein. The table includes about 14,000 distinct CDR3 sequences, less than 6.5% detected once.

The sequenced sample was lung tumor tissue, obtained at surgery. This clonotype originated in a female donor with early-stage non-small cell lung cancer. This sequence joins TRBV30 and TRBJ1-6; possibly TRBD1 for D (5 bases). CDR3: CAWKRGGSPLHF. The DNA of the CDR3 is TGTGCCTGGAAGAGGGGAGGTTCACCCCTCCACTTT.